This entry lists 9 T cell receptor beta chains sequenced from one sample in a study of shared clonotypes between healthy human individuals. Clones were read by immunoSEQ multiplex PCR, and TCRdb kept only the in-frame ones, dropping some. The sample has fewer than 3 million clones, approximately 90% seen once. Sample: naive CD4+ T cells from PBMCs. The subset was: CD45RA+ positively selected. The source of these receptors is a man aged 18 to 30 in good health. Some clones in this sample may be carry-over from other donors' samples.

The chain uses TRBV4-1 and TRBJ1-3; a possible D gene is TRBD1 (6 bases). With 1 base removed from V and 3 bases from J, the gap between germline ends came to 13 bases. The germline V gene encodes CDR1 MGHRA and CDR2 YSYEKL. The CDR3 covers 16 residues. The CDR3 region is CASSQGGRGRGNTIYF. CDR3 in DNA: TGCGCCAGCAGCCAAGGGGGCCGGGGGCGTGGAAACACCATATATTTT.

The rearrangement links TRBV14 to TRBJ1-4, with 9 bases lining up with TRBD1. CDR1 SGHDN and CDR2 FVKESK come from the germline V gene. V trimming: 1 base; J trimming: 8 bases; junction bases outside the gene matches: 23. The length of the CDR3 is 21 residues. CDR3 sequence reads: CASSQGVWGTGSLLRIEKLFF. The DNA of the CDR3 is TGTGCCAGCAGCCAAGGCGTTTGGGGGACAGGGAGCCTCCTCCGCATCGAAAAACTGTTTTTT.

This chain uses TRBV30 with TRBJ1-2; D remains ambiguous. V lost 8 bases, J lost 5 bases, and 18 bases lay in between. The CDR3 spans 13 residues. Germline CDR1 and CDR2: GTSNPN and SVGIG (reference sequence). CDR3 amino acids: CATRTADLYGYTF. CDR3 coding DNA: TGTGCCACACGGACGGCGGACCTATATGGCTACACCTTC.

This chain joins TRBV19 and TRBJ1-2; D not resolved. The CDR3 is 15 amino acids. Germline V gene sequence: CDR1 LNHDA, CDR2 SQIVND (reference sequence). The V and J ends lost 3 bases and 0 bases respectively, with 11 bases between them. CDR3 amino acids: CASSIGWRTNYGYTF. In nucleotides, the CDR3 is TGTGCCAGTAGTATTGGCTGGCGGACTAACTATGGCTACACCTTC.

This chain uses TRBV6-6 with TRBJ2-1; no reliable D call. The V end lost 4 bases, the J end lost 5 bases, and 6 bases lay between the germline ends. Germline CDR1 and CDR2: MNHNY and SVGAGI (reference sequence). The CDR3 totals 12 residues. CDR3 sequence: CASSFSDNEQFF. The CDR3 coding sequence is TGTGCCAGCAGTTTCAGTGACAATGAGCAGTTCTTC.

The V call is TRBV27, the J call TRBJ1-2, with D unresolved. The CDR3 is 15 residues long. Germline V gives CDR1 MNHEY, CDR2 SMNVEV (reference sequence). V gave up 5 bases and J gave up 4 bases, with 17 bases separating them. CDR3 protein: CASSKNGLAAYGYTF. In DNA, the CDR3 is TGTGCCAGCAGTAAAAATGGACTGGCGGCCTATGGCTACACCTTC.

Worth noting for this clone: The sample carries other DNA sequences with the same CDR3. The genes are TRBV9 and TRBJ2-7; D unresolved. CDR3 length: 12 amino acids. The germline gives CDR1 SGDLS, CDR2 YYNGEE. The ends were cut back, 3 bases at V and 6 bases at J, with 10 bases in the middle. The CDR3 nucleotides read TGTGCCAGCAGCGCCCGGCGTGGCGAGCAGTACTTC. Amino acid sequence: CASSARRGEQYF.

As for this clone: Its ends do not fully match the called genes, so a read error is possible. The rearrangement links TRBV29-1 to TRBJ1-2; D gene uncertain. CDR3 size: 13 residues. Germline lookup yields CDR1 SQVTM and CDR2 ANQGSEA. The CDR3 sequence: CSVAPATNHGYTF. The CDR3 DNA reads TGCAGCGTTGCGCCGGCCACTAACCATGGCTACACCTTC.

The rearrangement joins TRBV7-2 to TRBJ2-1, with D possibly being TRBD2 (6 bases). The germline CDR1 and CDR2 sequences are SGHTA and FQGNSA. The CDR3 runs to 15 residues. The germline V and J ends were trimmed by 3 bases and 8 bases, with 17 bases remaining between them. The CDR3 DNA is TGTGCCAGCAGCTTCCGGGACTTCACCTCGGATGAGCAGTTCTTC. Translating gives CASSFRDFTSDEQFF. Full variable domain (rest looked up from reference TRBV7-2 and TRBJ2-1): GAGVSQSPSNKVTEKGKDVELRCDPISGHTALYWYRQSLGQGLEFLIYFQGNSAPDKSGLPSDRFSAERTGGSVSTLTIQRTQQEDSAVYLCASSFRDFTSDEQFFGPGTRLTVL.